The sample holds many counts of the clone carrying this TCR beta chain. Its antigen is currently unknown. This sample is part of a study of neurological immune-mediated disorders. Study-wide findings and caveats: Patients with HTLV-1-associated myelopathy had the highest level of TCR clonal expansion, whereas patients with multiple sclerosis had the lowest level, falling beneath the level found in healthy controls. No CDR3 amino acid sequences were shared by expanded clones across subjects, suggesting private repertoires in all groups.

Losses at the gene ends were 3 bases for V and 1 base for J; bases not matched to a gene: 6. The CDR3 has 15 residues. Germline CDR1 and CDR2: DFQATT and SNEGSKA (reference sequence). The cDNA was synthesized by 5'RACE incorporating 10-nucleotide random UMIs. One entry per CDR3 protein results from TCRdb running MiXCR on the 5' RACE reads. The sample holds roughly 28,000 distinct CDR3 sequences, around 12% seen once. The chain employs TRBV20-1 and TRBJ2-5, with 9 bases matching TRBD2. Material for sequencing was PBMCs. This receptor was identified in a man between 60 and 70 years old in good health. The CDR3 is CSASPLAGIQETQYF. In DNA, the CDR3 is TGCAGTGCTAGTCCGCTAGCGGGGATCCAAGAGACCCAGTACTTC.